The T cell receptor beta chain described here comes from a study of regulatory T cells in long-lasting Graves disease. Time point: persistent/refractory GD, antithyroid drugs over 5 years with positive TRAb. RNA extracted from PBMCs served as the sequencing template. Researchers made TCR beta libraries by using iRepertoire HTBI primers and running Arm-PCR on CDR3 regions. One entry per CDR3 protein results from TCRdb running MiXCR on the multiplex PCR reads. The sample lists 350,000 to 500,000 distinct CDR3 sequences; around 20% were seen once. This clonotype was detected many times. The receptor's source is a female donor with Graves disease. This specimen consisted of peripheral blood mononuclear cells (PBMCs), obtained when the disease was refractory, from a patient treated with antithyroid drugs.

CDR3 DNA: TGTGCCAGCAGTGCCCTAGCGGGAGGCGGGGAGCTGTTTTTT. Protein: CASSALAGGGELFF. J is TRBJ2-2 and V is TRBV2; 11 nucleotides line up with TRBD2. The junction had 2 bases not matched to a gene; V was cut back by 4 bases and J by 7 bases. Germline CDR1 is SNHLY and CDR2 is FYNNEI. CDR3 size: 14 residues.